The 19 T cell receptor beta chains given below trace back to one sample, sequenced in a study of OX40 agonist ivuxolimab in advanced cancers. The protocol was immunoSEQ multiplex PCR, while the TCRdb copy is restricted to in-frame clones and leaves out a portion. The table records tens of thousands of clones, roughly 84% of them present only once. The sequencing here drew on CD4+ or CD8+ T cells sorted from blood, taken in a trial of the OX40 agonist ivuxolimab. The receptors originated from an adult with an advanced solid tumor such as melanoma, head and neck, liver or kidney cancer.

The chain employs TRBV19 and TRBJ2-7; D is ambiguous. CDR3 length: 15 amino acids. V was cut by 3 bases and J by 0 bases, with 12 bases left in between. Germline lookup yields CDR1 LNHDA and CDR2 SQIVND (reference sequence). The chain's CDR3 is CASSMWAGNSYEQYF. The CDR3, as DNA: TGTGCCAGTAGTATGTGGGCCGGAAACTCCTACGAGCAGTACTTC. The variable domain in full, with the rest retrieved from reference TRBV19 and TRBJ2-7, is DGGITQSPKYLFRKEGQNVTLSCEQNLNHDAMYWYRQDPGQGLRLIYYSQIVNDFQKGDIAEGYSVSREKKESFPLTVTSAQKNPTAFYLCASSMWAGNSYEQYFGPGTRLTVT.

The genes are TRBV27 and TRBJ1-1; TRBD1 aligns across 8 bases. This CDR3 is 16 amino acids long. CDR1 is MNHEY, CDR2 SMNVEV, per germline (reference sequence). The ends lost 3 bases at V and 4 bases at J; junction bases unmatched: 10. CDR3 DNA: TGTGCCAGCAGTTTTTATACCACAGGGGGGGGCACTGAAGCTTTCTTT. Protein: CASSFYTTGGGTEAFF.

A single count supports this clone. The gene calls are TRBV5-1 and TRBJ2-1; D not resolved. Between the trimmed V and J ends, which lost 0 bases and 4 bases, there was a span of 11 bases. CDR1 SGHRS and CDR2 YFSETQ come from the germline V gene. This CDR3 is built from 15 residues. CDR3 nucleotides: TGCGCCAGCAGCTTGGGGGCAGAGAGATACAATGAGCAGTTCTTC. The encoded protein is CASSLGAERYNEQFF.

V is TRBV9 and J is TRBJ1-6; 7 bases are a match to TRBD1. Germline CDR1 is SGDLS and CDR2 is YYNGEE. Unmatched junction bases numbered 8, after V lost 4 bases and J lost 7 bases. The CDR3 contains 15 residues. For the CDR3, the DNA is TGTGCCAGCAGCCCCGGGCAGGGGGGGAATTCACCCCTCCACTTT. Translating it yields CASSPGQGGNSPLHF.

As regards this clone: Other DNA sequences in the sample encode the same CDR3. The genes are TRBV5-1 and TRBJ1-3; D not resolved. From germline, CDR1 is SGHRS and CDR2 YFSETQ. The CDR3 covers 15 residues. Deletions cut 0 bases from V and 3 bases from J, with 10 bases between. CDR3 nucleotide sequence: TGCGCCAGCAGCTTGGATTCGGGGAGTGGAAACACCATATATTTT. Translating it yields CASSLDSGSGNTIYF.

The chain carries TRBV2 and TRBJ2-7, with no clear D. V dropped 6 bases and J dropped 6 bases, with 18 bases sitting between them. The CDR3 is made up of 14 amino acids. Germline lookup yields CDR1 SNHLY and CDR2 FYNNEI. In DNA, the CDR3 is TGTGCCAGCAGACCTTTCAGCTCGCACGGCGAGCAGTACTTC. It codes for CASRPFSSHGEQYF.

In this sample, this clone turned up once. CDR3 coding DNA: TGCGCCAGCAGCATGGGTACCGGGACTCTCGCCGAAAAACTGTTTTTT. Its translation is CASSMGTGTLAEKLFF. The V and J genes are TRBV5-1 and TRBJ1-4; D might be TRBD1 (5 bases). The CDR3 length is 16 residues. From germline, CDR1 is SGHRS and CDR2 YFSETQ. Trimming stripped 4 bases from V and 8 bases from J, with 21 bases between.

This clone was detected once. The chain recombines TRBV2 with TRBJ2-5; 10 bases match TRBD2. This CDR3 region has 15 residues. The V gene end was trimmed by 5 bases and the J gene end by 5 bases; junction bases not matched to a gene: 8. The germline V gene has CDR1 SNHLY and CDR2 FYNNEI. The CDR3 bases are TGTGCCAGCAGTCCGGGACTAGCGTTTTGGGAGACCCAGTACTTC. This sequence encodes CASSPGLAFWETQYF.

The V and J genes are TRBV7-8 and TRBJ1-2; no firm D call. Deletions cut 2 bases from V and 4 bases from J, with 17 bases between. Germline CDR1 reads SGHVS; CDR2 reads FQNEAQ. CDR3 length: 16 residues. The CDR3, as DNA: TGTGCCAGCAGCTTAACGCCGCAGCGGGCAGGCTATGGCTACACCTTC. It specifies CASSLTPQRAGYGYTF.

The chain has TRBV19 and TRBJ2-4; 15 bases match TRBD2. V shed 8 bases and J 5 bases; nucleotides not matched to a gene: 4. The length of the CDR3 is 15 residues. Germline CDR1 LNHDA, CDR2 SQIVND (reference sequence). CDR3 sequence reads: CASQRTSGGENIQYF. As DNA, the CDR3 is TGTGCCAGTCAGAGGACTAGCGGGGGGGAAAACATTCAGTACTTC.

The J gene is TRBJ1-3, the V gene TRBV29-1, with 8 positions matching TRBD1. Germline loops: CDR1 SQVTM, CDR2 ANQGSEA. This CDR3 region has 13 residues. The V and J ends lost 4 bases and 2 bases, in that order; junction bases with no gene match: 1. The chain's CDR3 is CSVVQGAGNTIYF. CDR3 coding DNA: TGCAGCGTTGTACAGGGGGCTGGAAACACCATATATTTT.

This chain joins TRBV4-3 and TRBJ2-7; 7 nucleotides agree with TRBD2. CDR3 length: 15 amino acids. V shed 4 bases, J shed 1 base, and the junction held 7 bases outside the gene matches. CDR1 and CDR2 from the germline V gene are LGHNA and YSLEER. CDR3 sequence: CASSLWTGGSYEQYF. CDR3 in DNA: TGCGCCAGCAGCCTCTGGACGGGGGGATCCTACGAGCAGTACTTC.

The chain couples TRBV28 to TRBJ2-7; 12 nucleotides agree with TRBD1. CDR1 and CDR2 from the germline V gene are MDHEN and SYDVKM. Trimming cost V 8 bases and J 5 bases; bases outside gene matches: 7. There are 14 residues in the CDR3. The CDR3 sequence: CASAPGQGAHEQYF. For the CDR3, the DNA is TGTGCCAGCGCCCCGGGACAGGGGGCCCACGAGCAGTACTTC.

As regards this clone: Distinct nucleotide sequences in the sample also encode this CDR3. The CDR3 is CASSLDSTDTQYF. Here the CDR3 DNA reads TGTGCCAGCAGCTTGGATAGCACAGATACGCAGTATTTT. The chain employs TRBV5-4 and TRBJ2-3; D remains unclear. Trimming pared 0 bases from V and 0 bases from J, leaving 2 bases between. This CDR3 is 13 amino acids long. Germline values: CDR1 SGHNT, CDR2 YYREEE (reference sequence).

The genes are TRBV11-3 and TRBJ2-1; 8 bases are a match to TRBD2. Germline CDR1 is SGHNT and CDR2 is YENEEA. Unmatched junction bases numbered 20, after V lost 1 base and J lost 6 bases. There are 20 residues in the CDR3. CDR3 amino acids: CASSLVCQRGNIAPINEQFF. The CDR3 bases are TGTGCCAGCAGCTTAGTTTGCCAGCGGGGGAATATTGCCCCGATCAATGAGCAGTTCTTC.

The genes are TRBV2 and TRBJ1-4; possibly TRBD1 for D (5 bases). Trimming removed 3 bases at V and 5 bases at J, with 13 bases between. The CDR3 runs to 15 residues. Germline CDR1 and CDR2: SNHLY and FYNNEI. The CDR3 nucleotides are TGTGCCAGCAGTGAGTCAGAGGGACTGAATGAAAAACTGTTTTTT. Translated: CASSESEGLNEKLFF.

The chain uses TRBV18 and TRBJ1-5, with D unresolved. The V gene's germline CDR1 is KGHSH and CDR2 LQKENI. CDR3 length equals 13 residues. The V gene lost 6 bases and the J gene lost 7 bases, with 13 bases spanning the gap. Here the CDR3 reads CASSQIKGQPQHF. The CDR3 DNA sequence: TGTGCCAGCTCGCAGATAAAGGGACAGCCCCAGCATTTT.

The rearrangement links TRBV27 to TRBJ2-6; D remains ambiguous. Trimming removed 3 bases at V and 0 bases at J, with 6 bases between. Germline V gene sequence: CDR1 MNHEY, CDR2 SMNVEV (reference sequence). CDR3 size: 15 residues. The CDR3 protein is CASSFISSGANVLTF. The CDR3 DNA reads TGTGCCAGCAGTTTTATTAGCTCTGGGGCCAACGTCCTGACTTTC.

Only one count was recorded for this clone. The chain employs TRBV6-6 and TRBJ1-1; no firm D call. In germline, CDR1 is MNHNY, CDR2 SVGAGI (reference sequence). The CDR3 totals 13 residues. Trimming took off 2 bases at V and 2 bases at J, with 6 bases between the two ends. The CDR3 bases are TGTGCCAGCAGTTACCAGATTAACACTGAAGCTTTCTTT. Translating it yields CASSYQINTEAFF.